One sample yielded the 20 T cell receptor beta chains listed below, sequenced in a study of graft-versus-host responses after intestinal transplantation. The protocol was immunoSEQ multiplex PCR, while the TCRdb copy is restricted to in-frame clones and leaves out a portion. This repertoire shows over 14,000 clones, around 94% found once; its top ten account for 0.55% to 0.9%. The sequences come from PBMCs, collected 9 days after transplant. The source is a human patient who received an intestinal transplant, so some T cells may come from the graft donor.

This sequence joins TRBV19 and TRBJ1-1; D possibly corresponds to TRBD1 (5 bases). The CDR3 has 13 residues. Trimming took off 3 bases at V and 7 bases at J, with 12 bases between the two ends. Germline V gives CDR1 LNHDA, CDR2 SQIVND (reference sequence). DNA of the CDR3: TGTGCCAGTAGTATCTCCATGGGGGGTGAAGCTTTCTTT. This gives the protein CASSISMGGEAFF.

The chain carries TRBV30 and TRBJ1-1, with unresolved D. Germline CDR1 GTSNPN, CDR2 SVGIG (reference sequence). This CDR3 is 14 amino acids long. Trimming left V 5 bases short and J 2 bases short, with 15 bases between. The CDR3 loop is CAWGTGPSNTEAFF. In DNA form, the CDR3 reads TGTGCCTGGGGAACCGGGCCCAGCAACACTGAAGCTTTCTTT.

CDR3 coding DNA: TGTGCCAGCAGTTACACCCTGAGAGGACGGGAACTGTTTTTT. Translated, it gives CASSYTLRGRELFF. This chain uses TRBV6-5 with TRBJ1-4; D uncertain. Trimming took off 2 bases at V and 12 bases at J, with 16 bases between the two ends. CDR1 and CDR2 (germline): MNHEY, SVGAGI. The CDR3 loop spans 14 amino acids.

This chain links TRBV11-1 with TRBJ1-2; the D is unclear. V was shortened by 4 bases and J by 4 bases, with 22 bases between the two germline ends. Germline CDR1 is SGHAT and CDR2 is FQDESV (reference sequence). The CDR3 spans 17 residues. The CDR3 is CASSSACKAGKIYGYTF. CDR3 nucleotides: TGTGCCAGCAGCTCGGCTTGTAAGGCTGGAAAGATCTATGGCTACACCTTC.

The rearrangement links TRBV9 to TRBJ2-3; TRBD2 matches at 10 bases. The trim removed 5 bases at V and 0 bases at J, leaving 3 bases unmatched. CDR1 is SGDLS and CDR2 is YYNGEE in the germline V gene. The length of the CDR3 is 15 residues. Here the CDR3 reads CASSSGRSSTDTQYF. The CDR3 DNA reads TGTGCCAGCAGTAGCGGGAGGTCTAGCACAGATACGCAGTATTTT. The complete variable domain, with remaining parts taken from reference TRBV9 and TRBJ2-3, reads DSGVTQTPKHLITATGQRVTLRCSPRSGDLSVYWYQQSLDQGLQFLIQYYNGEERAKGNILERFSAQQFPDLHSELNLSSLELGDSALYFCASSSGRSSTDTQYFGPGTRLTVL.

This chain connects TRBV4-2 to TRBJ2-1; tentative D call: TRBD1 (7 bases). Germline-derived CDR1 and CDR2 are LGHNA and YNFKEQ. With 0 bases removed from V and 4 bases from J, the gap between germline ends came to 10 bases. The CDR3 covers 15 residues. The CDR3 sequence is CASSQEQGGYNEQFF. In nucleotides, the CDR3 is TGTGCCAGCAGCCAAGAGCAGGGGGGATACAATGAGCAGTTCTTC.

The V call is TRBV19, the J call TRBJ1-5, with a tentative D call TRBD1 (5 bases). This CDR3 spans 14 amino acids. V was cut by 9 bases and J by 0 bases, with 12 bases left in between. Germline V CDR1 and CDR2: LNHDA, SQIVND (reference sequence). CDR3 nucleotide sequence: TGTGCCAGCGACAGAGGGATTAGCAATCAGCCCCAGCATTTT. Its protein product is CASDRGISNQPQHF.

V is TRBV4-1 and J is TRBJ2-7; 10 bases fit TRBD2. CDR1 and CDR2 (germline): MGHRA, YSYEKL. CDR3 length equals 16 residues. The trim removed 8 bases at V and 2 bases at J, leaving 12 bases unmatched. DNA of the CDR3: TGCGCCAGCGGCCCTAGCGGGAGAGGGGGCGCCTACGAGCAGTACTTC. Translating it yields CASGPSGRGGAYEQYF.

The CDR3 region has the DNA TGTGCCAGCAGCTTGGGCGGGGATCGTGAAAAACTGTTTTTT. Residues: CASSLGGDREKLFF. The V and J genes are TRBV7-9 and TRBJ1-4, with unresolved D. The germline gives CDR1 SEHNR, CDR2 FQNEAQ (reference sequence). This CDR3 is built from 14 residues. The V gene lost 3 bases and the J gene lost 7 bases, with 12 bases spanning the gap.

In its sample, this clone was seen once. The chain carries TRBV7-3 and TRBJ2-7, with TRBD1 as a possible D gene (5 bases). The CDR3 totals 15 residues. Trimming cost V 2 bases and J 2 bases, with 13 bases left between them. Per the germline V gene, CDR1 is SGHTA and CDR2 is FQGTGA. The CDR3 coding sequence is TGTGCCAGCAGCTTAGCAGGGAAGAGGCCCTACGAGCAGTACTTC. Translated: CASSLAGKRPYEQYF. Variable domain in full (rest from reference TRBV7-3 and TRBJ2-7): GAGVSQTPSNKVTEKGKYVELRCDPISGHTALYWYRQSLGQGPEFLIYFQGTGAADDSGLPNDRFFAVRPEGSVSTLKIQRTERGDSAVYLCASSLAGKRPYEQYFGPGTRLTVT.

This chain links TRBV29-1 with TRBJ2-7; 11 bases line up with TRBD2. The V and J ends lost 1 base and 3 bases, in that order; junction bases with no gene match: 5. Germline values: CDR1 SQVTM, CDR2 ANQGSEA. The length of the CDR3 is 15 residues. The CDR3 is CSVEAPSGRFYEQYF. The DNA of the CDR3 is TGCAGCGTTGAAGCCCCTAGCGGGAGGTTCTACGAGCAGTACTTC.

The V call is TRBV19, the J call TRBJ2-7; D could derive from TRBD1 or TRBD2 (5 bases each). The CDR3 totals 13 residues. The V gene's germline CDR1 is LNHDA and CDR2 SQIVND (reference sequence). Trimming stripped 2 bases from V and 4 bases from J, with 9 bases between. As DNA, the CDR3 is TGTGCCAGTAGTATATGGTGGGGGTACGAGCAGTACTTC. Translation: CASSIWWGYEQYF.

V usage is TRBV9 and J usage is TRBJ2-1; maybe TRBD2 (6 bases). The V gene lost 0 bases and the J gene lost 1 base, with 11 bases spanning the gap. The CDR3 is 16 residues long. Germline V gives CDR1 SGDLS, CDR2 YYNGEE. DNA for the CDR3: TGTGCCAGCAGCGTAGCGACTAGAGCGTCCTACAATGAGCAGTTCTTC. Amino acid sequence: CASSVATRASYNEQFF. Using reference TRBV9 and TRBJ2-1 for the parts outside the CDR3, the full variable domain is DSGVTQTPKHLITATGQRVTLRCSPRSGDLSVYWYQQSLDQGLQFLIQYYNGEERAKGNILERFSAQQFPDLHSELNLSSLELGDSALYFCASSVATRASYNEQFFGPGTRLTVL.

This clone was seen a single time. The rearrangement links TRBV19 to TRBJ1-5; D is perhaps TRBD1 (6 bases). Between the trimmed V and J ends, which lost 3 bases and 2 bases, there was a span of 11 bases. The CDR3 totals 15 residues. Germline V gene data show CDR1 as LNHDA and CDR2 as SQIVND (reference sequence). CDR3 in DNA: TGTGCCAGTAGTATCGGGGGGGCAGGCAATCAGCCCCAGCATTTT. Translation gives CASSIGGAGNQPQHF.

This chain uses TRBV7-9 with TRBJ2-3; no clear D. The CDR3 runs to 14 residues. The germline V and J ends were trimmed by 5 bases and 5 bases, with 14 bases remaining between them. In germline, CDR1 is SEHNR, CDR2 FQNEAQ (reference sequence). The CDR3 DNA reads TGTGCCAGCAGCCCCCAGGTGGCTAGAGATACGCAGTATTTT. This encodes CASSPQVARDTQYF. Variable domain in full (rest from reference TRBV7-9 and TRBJ2-3): DTGVSQNPRHKITKRGQNVTFRCDPISEHNRLYWYRQTLGQGPEFLTYFQNEAQLEKSRLLSDRFSAERPKGSFSTLEIQRTEQGDSAMYLCASSPQVARDTQYFGPGTRLTVL.

This clone was observed a single time. The chain couples TRBV30 to TRBJ2-7; D may be TRBD2 (5 bases). Germline V gene data show CDR1 as GTSNPN and CDR2 as SVGIG (reference sequence). This CDR3 has 14 amino acids. Between the trimmed V and J ends, which lost 2 bases and 1 base, there was a span of 12 bases. The chain's CDR3 is CAWSTPPGSYEQYF. In DNA form, the CDR3 reads TGTGCCTGGAGTACCCCCCCGGGGTCCTACGAGCAGTACTTC.

The chain is built from TRBV5-8 and TRBJ2-3, with 7 bases that match TRBD1. Germline V gene data show CDR1 as SGHTS and CDR2 as YDEGEE. The CDR3 totals 16 residues. The V gene end was trimmed by 4 bases and the J gene end by 0 bases; junction bases not matched to a gene: 8. The CDR3 loop reads CASSVRDSSSTDTQYF. The CDR3, as DNA: TGTGCCAGCAGCGTCCGGGACAGCTCTAGCACAGATACGCAGTATTTT.

V gene TRBV6-5 combines with J gene TRBJ2-1; possible D gene TRBD1, 5 bases. The CDR3 is made up of 13 amino acids. The V end was cut by 8 bases, the J end by 6 bases, with 14 bases between. Germline assignment: CDR1 MNHEY and CDR2 SVGAGI. The CDR3 sequence: CASATGGANEQFF. Here the CDR3 DNA reads TGTGCCAGCGCCACAGGTGGGGCCAATGAGCAGTTCTTC.

The chain employs TRBV7-3 and TRBJ2-2; 7 nucleotides align to TRBD2. Unmatched junction bases numbered 7, after V lost 1 base and J lost 2 bases. This CDR3 has 17 amino acids. Germline V gene lookup returns CDR1 SGHTA and CDR2 FQGTGA. CDR3 loop: CASSLRGGLGNTGELFF. CDR3 sequence (DNA): TGTGCCAGCAGCTTAAGGGGGGGATTAGGTAACACCGGGGAGCTGTTTTTT. Complete variable domain (other parts from reference TRBV7-3 and TRBJ2-2): GAGVSQTPSNKVTEKGKYVELRCDPISGHTALYWYRQSLGQGPEFLIYFQGTGAADDSGLPNDRFFAVRPEGSVSTLKIQRTERGDSAVYLCASSLRGGLGNTGELFFGEGSRLTVL.

The chain is built from TRBV7-6 and TRBJ2-1, with 11 bases fitting TRBD2. The V segment lost 5 bases and the J segment 4 bases; nucleotides outside the gene matches: 10. CDR1 SGHVS and CDR2 FNYEAQ come from the germline V gene. This CDR3 is 17 amino acids long. This CDR3 is CASSPFLAGGIYNEQFF. CDR3 DNA: TGTGCCAGCAGCCCCTTTTTAGCGGGAGGGATATACAATGAGCAGTTCTTC.